The 3 T cell receptor beta chains below come from one sample, sequenced in a study of blood T cell repertoires in COVID-19. Only in-frame clones appear in the TCRdb table, and some are missing; sequencing was by immunoSEQ multiplex PCR. The sample yields around 300,000 clones, 75% to 90% seen once. The sequenced sample was PBMCs or T cells enriched from blood (not recorded which). These receptors originate from a woman younger than 35 who had recovered from COVID-19.

This chain links TRBV3-1 (or the pseudogene TRBV3-2) with TRBJ1-2; D remains ambiguous. This CDR3 spans 13 amino acids. V lost 1 base and J 8 bases, leaving 11 bases between the germline ends. Germline lookup yields CDR1 LGHDT and CDR2 YNNKEL (reference sequence). CDR3 in amino acids: CASSQVKERGYTF. The CDR3, as DNA: TGTGCCAGCAGCCAAGTAAAAGAGCGAGGCTACACCTTC.

The chain has TRBV7-9 and TRBJ1-2; tentative D call: TRBD1 (6 bases). The germline V gene encodes CDR1 SEHNR and CDR2 FQNEAQ (reference sequence). Trimming stripped 1 base from V and 13 bases from J, with 13 bases between. CDR3 length: 12 residues. CDR3 sequence (DNA): TGTGCCAGCAGCTTAGAACAGGGTTTTCCCACCTTC. This encodes CASSLEQGFPTF.

The chain is built from TRBV28 and TRBJ1-1; 10 bases agree with TRBD1. CDR3 length: 15 residues. Germline V lookup: CDR1 MDHEN, CDR2 SYDVKM. The V gene end was trimmed by 11 bases and the J gene end by 1 base; junction bases not matched to a gene: 10. CDR3 sequence reads: CAAGQGGMRNTEAFF. For the CDR3, the DNA is TGTGCCGCAGGACAGGGGGGAATGAGGAACACTGAAGCTTTCTTT.